These 6 T cell receptor beta chains came from one sample sequenced in a study of tumor-infiltrating lymphocytes in localized non-small cell lung cancer. Using immunoSEQ multiplex PCR, the repertoire was profiled, and TCRdb retains in-frame clones only, with some absent. The profile shows about 9,200 clones, roughly four fifths of them singletons. Sequencing was carried out using uninvolved lung tissue not adjacent to the tumor. The receptors derive from a human donor with non-small cell lung cancer.

The chain combines TRBV5-6 with TRBJ1-2, with TRBD1 as a possible D gene (5 bases). V shed 0 bases and J shed 4 bases, with 10 bases lying between them. The germline gives CDR1 SGHDT, CDR2 YYEEEE. CDR3 size: 14 residues. The CDR3 loop is CASSLVAGRYGYTF. The CDR3 nucleotides read TGTGCCAGCAGCTTGGTCGCAGGGCGCTATGGCTACACCTTC.

The CDR3 region is CSVEVTGYGYTF. DNA for the CDR3: TGCAGCGTTGAAGTAACAGGCTATGGCTACACCTTC. The chain has TRBV29-1 and TRBJ1-2; perhaps TRBD1 as D (5 bases). CDR1 and CDR2 (germline): SQVTM, ANQGSEA. The CDR3 loop spans 12 amino acids. Trimming left V 1 base short and J 4 bases short, with 7 bases between. The variable domain in full, with the rest retrieved from reference TRBV29-1 and TRBJ1-2, is SAVISQKPSRDICQRGTSLTIQCQVDSQVTMMFWYRQQPGQSLTLIATANQGSEATYESGFVIDKFPISRPNLTFSTLTVSNMSPEDSSIYLCSVEVTGYGYTFGSGTRLTVV.

This rearrangement joins TRBV6-1 to TRBJ1-4, with TRBD1 matching over 7 bases. The CDR3 has 14 amino acids. Germline V gene sequence: CDR1 MNHNS, CDR2 SASEGT. Trimming removed 4 bases from V and 5 bases from J; junction bases left unmatched: 4. The CDR3 bases are TGTGCCAGCAGTGGGGGGACAGAAAATGAAAAACTGTTTTTT. Translating gives CASSGGTENEKLFF.

The gene calls are TRBV14 and TRBJ2-2, with D possibly being TRBD1 (6 bases). The V gene lost 3 bases and the J gene lost 2 bases, with 16 bases spanning the gap. The V gene's germline CDR1 is SGHDN and CDR2 FVKESK. This CDR3 has 17 residues. The CDR3 DNA follows: TGTGCCAGCAGCCACAAAAAACCGGGACACAACACCGGGGAGCTGTTTTTT. This translates into CASSHKKPGHNTGELFF.

V gene TRBV4-1 combines with J gene TRBJ1-2; D might be TRBD1 (6 bases). The CDR3 has 13 residues. Germline CDR1 reads MGHRA; CDR2 reads YSYEKL. V was cut by 1 base and J by 7 bases, with 10 bases left in between. CDR3 loop: CASSQAYRVGYTF. CDR3 DNA: TGCGCCAGCAGCCAAGCCTACAGGGTTGGCTACACCTTC.

CDR3 nucleotide sequence: TGTGCCAGCAGCTTGGTTCAAGAAGATACGCAGTATTTT. Translating gives CASSLVQEDTQYF. The rearrangement joins TRBV7-6 to TRBJ2-3; no clear D. The length of the CDR3 is 13 residues. The germline gives CDR1 SGHVS, CDR2 FNYEAQ. V was shortened by 3 bases and J by 5 bases, with 9 bases between the two germline ends.